This passage covers 26 T cell receptor beta chains from one sample sequenced in a study of blood T cell repertoires in COVID-19. TCRdb's copy holds only in-frame clones and misses some; the assay was immunoSEQ multiplex PCR. The sample gives about 240,000 clones, 83% of which show up once; 3% to 4.5% is in the top ten. The source material was PBMCs or T cells enriched from blood (not recorded which). The receptor source for this set is a middle-aged woman who had been exposed to COVID-19.

The V and J genes are TRBV6-2 or TRBV6-3 and TRBJ2-4; D might be TRBD1 (6 bases). Looked up from germline, CDR1 is MNHEY and CDR2 is SVGEGT. Trimming left V 6 bases short and J 3 bases short, with 15 bases between. CDR3 length equals 15 residues. CDR3 region: CASSPQGTGKNIQYF. DNA of the CDR3: TGTGCCAGCAGCCCACAGGGTACTGGCAAAAACATTCAGTACTTC.

The chain employs TRBV5-1 and TRBJ2-2; 8 positions match TRBD1. The V segment lost 2 bases and the J segment 4 bases; nucleotides outside the gene matches: 10. Looked up from germline, CDR1 is SGHRS and CDR2 is YFSETQ. This CDR3 has 17 residues. The CDR3 coding sequence is TGCGCCAGCAGCTTATATCCCGGGACAGGAACCACCGGGGAGCTGTTTTTT. It is translated as CASSLYPGTGTTGELFF.

The rearrangement joins TRBV27 to TRBJ1-4; D unresolved. The CDR3 loop spans 15 amino acids. Trimming took off 6 bases at V and 3 bases at J, with 14 bases between the two ends. Germline V gene data show CDR1 as MNHEY and CDR2 as SMNVEV (reference sequence). The DNA of the CDR3 is TGTGCCAGCAGAAAACCGGGTGTGCCTAATGAAAAACTGTTTTTT. Residues: CASRKPGVPNEKLFF.

This chain uses TRBV7-8 with TRBJ2-3; D perhaps matches TRBD2 (6 bases). Per the germline V gene, CDR1 is SGHVS and CDR2 is FQNEAQ. V lost 3 bases, J lost 0 bases, and 19 bases lay in between. This CDR3 comprises 18 residues. This CDR3 is CASSFRRGLRRSTDTQYF. The CDR3 DNA sequence: TGTGCCAGCAGCTTCAGGCGGGGCCTTAGGAGGAGCACAGATACGCAGTATTTT.

The chain has TRBV27 and TRBJ1-1; a weak D match, TRBD1 (6 bases). CDR3 size: 15 residues. Looked up from germline, CDR1 is MNHEY and CDR2 is SMNVEV (reference sequence). The V end was cut by 3 bases, the J end by 0 bases, with 11 bases between. The CDR3 here is CASSFSGGLNTEAFF. In nucleotides, the CDR3 is TGTGCCAGCAGTTTCTCGGGGGGCCTGAACACTGAAGCTTTCTTT.

The chain links TRBV6-5 to TRBJ1-2; 11 positions match TRBD1. The J segment lost 5 bases and the V segment lost 2 bases, leaving 4 bases of the junction unmatched. The CDR3 has 15 residues. Germline CDR1 and CDR2: MNHEY and SVGAGI. The CDR3 here is CASSYRTGGGYGYTF. The CDR3 coding sequence is TGTGCCAGCAGTTACCGGACAGGGGGCGGTTATGGCTACACCTTC.

A single count supports this clone. This chain links TRBV5-1 with TRBJ1-1, with D possibly TRBD1 on 5 matching bases. Deletions cut 0 bases from V and 3 bases from J, with 6 bases between. Looked up from germline, CDR1 is SGHRS and CDR2 is YFSETQ. This CDR3 is 13 amino acids long. The CDR3 protein is CASSLAGDTEAFF. The DNA of the CDR3 is TGCGCCAGCAGCTTGGCGGGGGACACTGAAGCTTTCTTT.

V gene TRBV5-1 combines with J gene TRBJ2-3, with a weak D call TRBD1 (6 bases). This CDR3 contains 15 residues. Germline lookup yields CDR1 SGHRS and CDR2 YFSETQ. Trimming took off 0 bases at V and 3 bases at J, with 11 bases between the two ends. CDR3 region: CASSLGGQETDTQYF. The DNA of the CDR3 is TGCGCCAGCAGCTTGGGGGGGCAAGAAACAGATACGCAGTATTTT.

A word on this clone: This sample also contains other DNA sequences that code for the same CDR3. This chain links TRBV6-5 with TRBJ2-3; the D is unclear. The V and J ends lost 6 bases and 2 bases respectively, with 3 bases between them. From germline, CDR1 is MNHEY and CDR2 SVGAGI. The CDR3 totals 11 residues. CDR3: CASSSTDTQYF. DNA of the CDR3: TGTGCCAGCAGCTCCACAGATACGCAGTATTTT.

J is TRBJ1-1 and V is TRBV6-2 or TRBV6-3; a possible D gene is TRBD1 (5 bases). The germline CDR1 and CDR2 sequences are MNHEY and SVGEGT. The length of the CDR3 is 11 residues. The ends were cut back, 2 bases at V and 8 bases at J, with 6 bases in the middle. DNA of the CDR3: TGTGCCAGCAGTTACAGGGGCGAAGCTTTCTTT. It is translated as CASSYRGEAFF.

The chain carries TRBV19 and TRBJ2-2, with 7 bases aligning to TRBD2. Germline values: CDR1 LNHDA, CDR2 SQIVND (reference sequence). The CDR3 loop spans 15 amino acids. The junction had 8 bases not matched to a gene; V was cut back by 3 bases and J by 7 bases. CDR3: CASSIRGVHSGELFF. As DNA, the CDR3 is TGTGCCAGTAGTATTCGGGGGGTCCATAGCGGGGAGCTGTTTTTT.

The table lists this clone with a few counts. V is TRBV6-5 and J is TRBJ1-5; 8 positions match TRBD1. The CDR3 contains 14 residues. The ends lost 6 bases at V and 7 bases at J; junction bases unmatched: 8. Looked up from germline, CDR1 is MNHEY and CDR2 is SVGAGI. The CDR3 region has the DNA TGTGCCAGCAGCGCGGACAGGGTTGGACAGCCCCAGCATTTT. Translation gives CASSADRVGQPQHF.

In regard to this clone: Compared with germline, one end of the junction differs, possibly owing to a read error. The chain uses TRBV4-1 and TRBJ1-5; TRBD1 might be the D (5 bases). CDR1 and CDR2 (germline): MGHRA, YSYEKL. The CDR3 has 14 residues. CDR3 in amino acids: CASSKEEGNQPQHF. The CDR3 coding sequence is TGCGCCAGCAGCAAAGAGGAGGGGAATCAGCCCCAGCATTTT.

The chain carries TRBV7-6 and TRBJ1-6; the D gene is possibly TRBD1 (6 bases). The V gene lost 1 base and the J gene lost 10 bases, with 17 bases spanning the gap. CDR1 is SGHVS, CDR2 FNYEAQ, per germline. The CDR3 totals 16 residues. CDR3 region: CASSLESRGSRSPLHF. The CDR3 nucleotides are TGTGCCAGCAGCTTAGAGAGCAGGGGATCGAGGTCACCCCTCCACTTT.

The rearrangement uses TRBV6-5 and TRBJ1-5, with D unresolved. This CDR3 comprises 14 residues. Germline V CDR1 and CDR2: MNHEY, SVGAGI. Trimming removed 6 bases at V and 4 bases at J, with 13 bases between. CDR3 in amino acids: CASREDGFNQPQHF. The CDR3 DNA reads TGTGCCAGCAGGGAGGACGGTTTTAATCAGCCCCAGCATTTT.

The rearrangement uses TRBV2 and TRBJ1-5; 7 positions agree with TRBD1. Germline values: CDR1 SNHLY, CDR2 FYNNEI. The CDR3 contains 15 residues. After removal of 1 base from V and 6 bases from J, the junction contained 6 bases not matched to a gene. The CDR3 sequence: CASSEGAGGFQPQHF. The CDR3 DNA reads TGTGCCAGCAGTGAAGGGGCAGGGGGTTTTCAGCCCCAGCATTTT.

This chain joins TRBV7-9 and TRBJ2-2, with D perhaps matching TRBD1 (6 bases). V was shortened by 5 bases and J by 6 bases, with 13 bases between the two germline ends. This CDR3 has 14 residues. In germline, CDR1 is SEHNR, CDR2 FQNEAQ (reference sequence). CDR3 residues: CASSETTGPGELFF. The CDR3 nucleotides are TGTGCCAGCAGCGAGACGACAGGACCCGGGGAGCTGTTTTTT.

The CDR3: CASSLGLAGGSTDTQYF. The CDR3 nucleotides are TGCGCCAGCAGCTTGGGGCTAGCGGGGGGAAGCACAGATACGCAGTATTTT. V usage is TRBV5-1 and J usage is TRBJ2-3; 11 positions agree with TRBD2. V dropped 0 bases and J dropped 0; count of bases not matched to a gene: 3. Germline V gene lookup returns CDR1 SGHRS and CDR2 YFSETQ. The CDR3 spans 17 residues.

The chain couples TRBV4-3 to TRBJ1-2, with 7 bases that match TRBD1. This CDR3 contains 14 residues. Germline lookup yields CDR1 LGHNA and CDR2 YSLEER. V lost 3 bases to trimming and J lost 3 bases; unmatched junction nucleotides: 4. CDR3 nucleotide sequence: TGCGCCAGCAGCCACGAGACAGGGTACTATGGCTACACCTTC. Its translation is CASSHETGYYGYTF.

This clone appeared once. The chain has TRBV11-2 and TRBJ2-3, with 8 bases aligning to TRBD2. V lost 3 bases to trimming and J lost 4 bases; unmatched junction nucleotides: 6. Germline-derived CDR1 and CDR2 are SGHAT and FQNNGV. The length of the CDR3 is 15 residues. The CDR3 protein is CASSFQAGEADTQYF. CDR3 DNA sequence: TGTGCCAGCAGCTTTCAAGCGGGGGAAGCAGATACGCAGTATTTT.

This chain connects TRBV24-1 to TRBJ1-1, with 11 bases aligning to TRBD1. Germline V gene lookup returns CDR1 KGHDR and CDR2 SFDVKD. Trimming took 3 bases from V and 1 from J; bases not matched to a gene: 3. CDR3 length: 16 amino acids. DNA of the CDR3: TGTGCCACCAGTGATGGGGACAGGGGGAAGAACACTGAAGCTTTCTTT. Protein product: CATSDGDRGKNTEAFF.

The chain joins TRBV18 to TRBJ1-1; TRBD1 agrees at 8 bases. CDR3 length: 15 residues. After removal of 3 bases from V and 1 base from J, the junction contained 4 bases not matched to a gene. Looked up from germline, CDR1 is KGHSH and CDR2 is LQKENI. CDR3 nucleotides: TGTGCCAGCTCACCGGGACAGGATCGGAACACTGAAGCTTTCTTT. Its translation: CASSPGQDRNTEAFF.

V usage is TRBV28 and J usage is TRBJ2-5, with a tentative D call TRBD1 (5 bases). V shed 3 bases and J shed 4 bases, with 9 bases lying between them. Germline CDR1 reads MDHEN; CDR2 reads SYDVKM. The CDR3 is made up of 13 amino acids. The CDR3 nucleotides are TGTGCCAGCAGTTTCGTGACAGTAGAGACCCAGTACTTC. This sequence encodes CASSFVTVETQYF.

This sequence joins TRBV18 and TRBJ2-1, with D tentatively TRBD1 (5 bases). Trimming cost V 2 bases and J 7 bases, with 18 bases left between them. This CDR3 has 16 residues. From germline, CDR1 is KGHSH and CDR2 LQKENI. CDR3 amino acids: CASSPLQGRQGNEQFF. The CDR3 DNA follows: TGTGCCAGCTCACCATTGCAGGGCCGCCAAGGGAATGAGCAGTTCTTC.

The chain recombines TRBV1 with TRBJ2-1; TRBD2 is the table's D call and was not checked against the DNA. TRBV1 is listed as a pseudogene. CDR3 length: 17 residues. CDR3 nucleotide sequence: TGCACCAGCAGCCAAGCCTACCTAGCGGGGGTCTACAATGAGCAGTTCTTC. Translation gives CTSSQAYLAGVYNEQFF.

The genes are TRBV6-5 and TRBJ1-3; D remains ambiguous. The germline gives CDR1 MNHEY, CDR2 SVGAGI. Trimming removed 0 bases at V and 0 bases at J, with 6 bases between. This CDR3 contains 15 residues. The CDR3 sequence is CASSYSHYSGNTIYF. DNA for the CDR3: TGTGCCAGCAGTTACTCCCACTACTCTGGAAACACCATATATTTT.